A selection of T cell receptor beta chains follows, all from one sample in a study of beta chain features in type 1 diabetes. The assay was immunoSEQ multiplex PCR, and TCRdb's table has in-frame clones only and misses some. The sample has under 150,000 clones, 40% to 55% seen once; the top ten hold around 0.43%. The sample taken for sequencing was Tregs from blood. The receptors come from a man younger than 35 in good health. The CDR3 runs from the conserved cysteine through the conserved F or W.

V: TRBV19
J: TRBJ1-1
length: 16
CDR3: CASRVFPGTDNTEAFF

V: TRBV20-1
J: TRBJ2-1
length: 11
CDR3: CSAMAVLEQFF

V: TRBV5-4
J: TRBJ1-2
length: 16
CDR3: CASSYGQGAPRYGYTF

V: TRBV6-6
J: TRBJ2-7
length: 16
CDR3: CASSGRGGHAAYEQYF

V: TRBV7-8
J: TRBJ2-7
length: 14
CDR3: CASSTSTGAYEQYF

V: TRBV10-3
J: TRBJ2-7
length: 15
CDR3: CAINPTSGGPYEQYF

V: TRBV4-2
J: TRBJ2-3
length: 16
CDR3: CASSPFAGGLTDTQYF

V: TRBV5-1
J: TRBJ1-1
length: 14
CDR3: CASSLARANTEAFF

V: TRBV7-9
J: TRBJ2-1
length: 16
CDR3: CASSLARTSGMNEQFF

V: TRBV6-5
J: TRBJ2-7
length: 15
CDR3: CASSYGWVGPYEQYF

V: TRBV28
J: TRBJ1-5
length: 14
CDR3: CASSSLSIGQGGHF

V: TRBV6-5
J: TRBJ2-7
length: 15
CDR3: CASSYSRLAIYEQYF

V: TRBV7-6
J: TRBJ2-7
length: 16
CDR3: CASSLEAGTAIRRQYF

V: TRBV7-2
J: -
length: 17
CDR3: CASSFRVAGESIYEQYF

V: TRBV18
J: TRBJ1-1
length: 15
CDR3: CASSPPGRWNTEAFF

V: TRBV19
J: TRBJ2-6
length: 15
CDR3: CASSRTGAGANVLTF

V: TRBV28
J: TRBJ2-7
length: 13
CDR3: CASRSGVPYEQYF

V: TRBV5-1
J: TRBJ2-1
length: 15
CDR3: CASSFVTSGFNEQFF

V: TRBV6-1
J: TRBJ2-2
length: 15
CDR3: CASRVAGAPQGELFF

V: TRBV18
J: TRBJ1-5
length: 12
CDR3: CASSRDRGPQHF

V: TRBV6-5
J: TRBJ2-3
length: 13
CDR3: CASRRQVMDTQYF

V: TRBV15
J: TRBJ2-7
length: 16
CDR3: CATSRVAGGSRYEQYF

V: TRBV9
J: TRBJ2-2
length: 15
CDR3: CASSVDHRNTGELFF

V: TRBV6-1
J: TRBJ2-2
length: 13
CDR3: CASTTGPPGELFF

V: TRBV6-1
J: TRBJ2-1
length: 10
CDR3: CASSGLEQFF

V: TRBV6-1
J: TRBJ2-7
length: 14
CDR3: CASSSGQSQYEQYF

V: TRBV11-2
J: TRBJ2-3
length: 13
CDR3: CASSFRVRDTQYF

V: TRBV5-6
J: TRBJ2-1
length: 14
CDR3: CASSLSVFGDEQFF

V: TRBV7-2
J: TRBJ1-2
length: 15
CDR3: CASSLEGQGDYGYTF

V: TRBV7-3
J: TRBJ2-1
length: 15
CDR3: CASSTQAGGPSEQFF

V: TRBV4-2
J: TRBJ1-6
length: 17
CDR3: CASTEETRSSYNSPLHF

V: TRBV18
J: TRBJ2-1
length: 15
CDR3: CASSQGTSGRGEQFF

V: TRBV7-6
J: TRBJ2-7
length: 14
CDR3: CASSPGGSAGEQYF

V: TRBV2
J: TRBJ1-5
length: 14
CDR3: CASSEAAGSQPQHF

V: TRBV7-9
J: TRBJ1-2
length: 14
CDR3: CASSLDRGRGGYTF

V: TRBV18
J: TRBJ2-7
length: 12
CDR3: CASGTGPYEQYF

V: TRBV29-1
J: TRBJ1-3
length: 13
CDR3: CSVVTGSGNTIYF

V: TRBV18
J: TRBJ1-1
length: 14
CDR3: CASSPGYSRTEAFF

V: TRBV6-5
J: TRBJ1-2
length: 15
CDR3: CASSGRQGRNYGYTF

V: TRBV19
J: TRBJ2-2
length: 15
CDR3: CASSANRGTAGELFF